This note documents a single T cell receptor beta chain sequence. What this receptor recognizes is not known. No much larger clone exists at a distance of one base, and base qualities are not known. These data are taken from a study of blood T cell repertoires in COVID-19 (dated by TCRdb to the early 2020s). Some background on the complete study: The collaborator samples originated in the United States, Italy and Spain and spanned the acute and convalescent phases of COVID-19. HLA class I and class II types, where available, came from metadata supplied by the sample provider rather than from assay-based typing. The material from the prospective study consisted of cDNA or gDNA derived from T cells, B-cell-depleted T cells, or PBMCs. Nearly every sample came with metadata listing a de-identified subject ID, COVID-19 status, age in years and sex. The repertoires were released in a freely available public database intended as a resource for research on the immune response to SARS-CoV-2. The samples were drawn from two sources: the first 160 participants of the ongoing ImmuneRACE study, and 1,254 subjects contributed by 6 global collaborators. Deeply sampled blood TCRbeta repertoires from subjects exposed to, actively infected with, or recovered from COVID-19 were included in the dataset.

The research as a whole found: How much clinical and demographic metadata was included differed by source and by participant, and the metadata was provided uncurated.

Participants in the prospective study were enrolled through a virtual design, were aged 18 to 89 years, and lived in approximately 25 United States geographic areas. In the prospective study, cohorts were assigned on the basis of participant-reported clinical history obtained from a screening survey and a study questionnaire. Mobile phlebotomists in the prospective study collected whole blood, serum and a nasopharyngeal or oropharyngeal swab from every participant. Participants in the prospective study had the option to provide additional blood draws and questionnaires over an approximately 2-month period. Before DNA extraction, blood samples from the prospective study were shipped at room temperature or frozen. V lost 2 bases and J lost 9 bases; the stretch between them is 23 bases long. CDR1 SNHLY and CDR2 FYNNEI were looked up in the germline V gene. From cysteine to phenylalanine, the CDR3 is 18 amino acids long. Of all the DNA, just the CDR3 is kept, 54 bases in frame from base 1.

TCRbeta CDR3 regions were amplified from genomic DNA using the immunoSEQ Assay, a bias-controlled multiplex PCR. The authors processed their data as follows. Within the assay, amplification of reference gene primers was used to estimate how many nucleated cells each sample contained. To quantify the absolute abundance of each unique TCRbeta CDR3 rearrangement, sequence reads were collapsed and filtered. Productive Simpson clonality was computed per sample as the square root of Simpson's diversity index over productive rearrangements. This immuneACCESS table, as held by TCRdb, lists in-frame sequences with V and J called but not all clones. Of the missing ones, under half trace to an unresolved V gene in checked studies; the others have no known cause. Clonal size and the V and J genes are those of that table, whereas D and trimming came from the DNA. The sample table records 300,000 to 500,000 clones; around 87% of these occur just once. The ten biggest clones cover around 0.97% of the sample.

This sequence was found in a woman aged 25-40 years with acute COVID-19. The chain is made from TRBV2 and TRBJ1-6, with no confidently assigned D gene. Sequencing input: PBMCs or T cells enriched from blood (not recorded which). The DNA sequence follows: TGTGCCAGCAGTGAAATCTTCTGGTCCCCCGGGTTAGGTTCACCCCTCCACTTT. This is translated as CASSEIFWSPGLGSPLHF.